These 32 T cell receptor beta chains were sequenced from one sample in a study of T-cell reconstitution after alpha-beta-depleted transplantation in children. For TCRbeta, the library was prepared with unique molecular identifiers. TCRdb re-derived calls from the PCR reads in MiXCR, one entry per CDR3 protein. The sample records approximately 300,000 distinct CDR3 sequences, around 10% being singletons. The sequences come from peripheral blood, collected 180 days after TCRalphabeta/CD19-depleted stem cell transplant. These TCRs come from a male patient aged 2-9 years who had a stem cell transplant for chronic granulomatous disease, so the T cells may come from the graft donor.

This clonotype was detected ten times or more. V usage is TRBV20-1 and J usage is TRBJ2-4; a possible D gene is TRBD2 (6 bases). The CDR3 sequence is 13 residues long. V shed 3 bases and J shed 2 bases, with 8 bases lying between them. From germline, CDR1 is DFQATT and CDR2 SNEGSKA (reference sequence). In DNA, the CDR3 is TGCAGTGCTAGCGCGGGAACCAAAAACATTCAGTACTTC. Amino acids: CSASAGTKNIQYF.

This clonotype was seen ten or more times. This rearrangement joins TRBV5-1 to TRBJ2-1; 12 positions match TRBD2. This CDR3 region has 17 residues. CDR1 is SGHRS and CDR2 is YFSETQ in the germline V gene. V lost 0 bases, J lost 7 bases, and 8 bases stayed unmatched. This chain's CDR3 is CASSLGLAGGPSNEQFF. CDR3 sequence (DNA): TGCGCCAGCAGCTTGGGGCTAGCGGGAGGGCCCTCGAATGAGCAGTTCTTC.

The V call is TRBV9, the J call TRBJ1-2, with 7 bases that match TRBD1. The CDR3 is made up of 18 amino acids. Germline CDR1 and CDR2: SGDLS and YYNGEE. After removal of 0 bases from V and 0 bases from J, the junction contained 11 bases not matched to a gene. CDR3 sequence reads: CASSVGGGTAPSNYGYTF. In DNA form, the CDR3 reads TGTGCCAGCAGCGTAGGAGGGGGGACAGCCCCTTCTAACTATGGCTACACCTTC.

Many counts were recorded for this clonotype. The V call is TRBV20-1, the J call TRBJ2-7; perhaps TRBD1 as D (6 bases). The V end was cut by 6 bases, the J end by 3 bases, with 18 bases between. This CDR3 is 14 amino acids long. Germline V gene sequence: CDR1 DFQATT, CDR2 SNEGSKA (reference sequence). CDR3 DNA: TGCAGTGCCCTTGGGCGACAGGCCTTCTACGAGCAGTACTTC. It encodes CSALGRQAFYEQYF.

This clonotype was counted many times. The chain recombines TRBV4-2 with TRBJ2-3, with D possibly called TRBD1 or TRBD2 (5 bases each). CDR1 is LGHNA, CDR2 YNFKEQ, per germline. Between the trimmed V and J ends, which lost 3 bases and 5 bases, there was a span of 6 bases. The CDR3 consists of 12 residues. For the CDR3, the DNA is TGTGCCAGCAGCCAGGGGGAAGATACGCAGTATTTT. Translation gives CASSQGEDTQYF.

In this sample, this clonotype turned up many times. The rearrangement links TRBV4-3 to TRBJ1-2; TRBD1 matches 8 bases. Germline loops: CDR1 LGHNA, CDR2 YSLEER. This CDR3 comprises 15 residues. The V and J ends lost 0 bases and 5 bases, in that order; junction bases with no gene match: 5. The CDR3: CASSQEIQGAYGYTF. CDR3 sequence (DNA): TGCGCCAGCAGCCAAGAGATCCAGGGGGCTTATGGCTACACCTTC.

This clonotype has at least ten counts. The genes are TRBV20-1 and TRBJ1-5; 9 bases line up with TRBD1. This CDR3 contains 15 residues. Germline V CDR1 and CDR2: DFQATT, SNEGSKA (reference sequence). The V gene end was trimmed by 3 bases and the J gene end by 3 bases; junction bases not matched to a gene: 6. The CDR3 sequence: CSASQTGGVNQPQHF. The CDR3, as DNA: TGCAGTGCTAGCCAAACAGGGGGCGTCAATCAGCCCCAGCATTTT.

This clonotype was seen at least ten times. The rearrangement uses TRBV5-1 and TRBJ2-5, with D perhaps TRBD1 (6 bases). Germline CDR1 SGHRS, CDR2 YFSETQ. The CDR3 consists of 16 residues. Trimming left V 5 bases short and J 4 bases short, with 21 bases between. This CDR3 is CASSPLTGPRGETQYF. In DNA form, the CDR3 reads TGCGCCAGCAGTCCTCTGACAGGACCAAGAGGAGAGACCCAGTACTTC.

This clonotype was detected ten times or more. This chain joins TRBV12-3 or TRBV12-4 and TRBJ1-6; D gene uncertain. The V end lost 5 bases, the J end lost 8 bases, and 1 base lay between the germline ends. This CDR3 has 10 amino acids. The CDR3: CASSDSPLHF. The CDR3 bases are TGTGCCAGCAGTGATTCACCCCTCCACTTT.

This clonotype was picked up many times. At one of its ends the junction is not consistent with the germline gene, which may arise from a read error. The chain is built from TRBV20-1 and TRBJ2-7, with D uncertain. CDR3 length: 9 residues. Germline lookup yields CDR1 DFQATT and CDR2 SNEGSKA (reference sequence). The CDR3, as DNA: TGCAGTGCTGGAGACGAGCAGTACTTC. As protein: CSAGDEQYF.

The sample holds a few counts of this clonotype. A read error may account for a junction end that differs from germline. CDR3 sequence reads: CAISPGTGFNTGELFF. Here the CDR3 DNA reads TGTGCCATCAGCCCAGGGACAGGCTTCAACACCGGGGAGCTGTTTTTT. The chain couples TRBV7-9 to TRBJ2-2, with 8 positions matching TRBD1. The CDR3 is 16 amino acids. The germline V gene encodes CDR1 SEHNR and CDR2 FQNEAQ (reference sequence).

The chain has TRBV29-1 and TRBJ1-2; 7 bases match TRBD1. V lost 4 bases to trimming and J lost 2 bases; unmatched junction nucleotides: 7. CDR1 and CDR2 (germline): SQVTM, ANQGSEA. The CDR3 spans 14 residues. The CDR3 nucleotides are TGCAGCGTTGGATGGCAGGGGGTCAACTATGGCTACACCTTC. It is translated as CSVGWQGVNYGYTF.

This clonotype has at least ten counts. The chain uses TRBV7-8 and TRBJ2-2, with TRBD1 matching over 9 bases. The V gene's germline CDR1 is SGHVS and CDR2 FQNEAQ. V shed 5 bases and J 7 bases; nucleotides not matched to a gene: 8. The CDR3 is 15 residues long. The CDR3 coding sequence is TGTGCCAGCAGCCCGGGACAGGGTCTGATCGGGGAGCTGTTTTTT. Its translation is CASSPGQGLIGELFF.

This clonotype was seen ten or more times. The chain uses TRBV12-3 or TRBV12-4 and TRBJ2-7, with TRBD1 matching 7 bases. This CDR3 has 15 amino acids. V lost 6 bases to trimming and J lost 6 bases; unmatched junction nucleotides: 14. For the CDR3, the DNA is TGTGCCAGCAGCCCTGACCACAGGGGTTGGACCGAGCAGTACTTC. This translates into CASSPDHRGWTEQYF.

This clonotype was recorded many times. J is TRBJ2-1 and V is TRBV10-2; TRBD2 matches 13 bases. This CDR3 has 16 residues. From germline, CDR1 is WSHSY and CDR2 SAAADI. Losses at the gene ends were 5 bases for V and 9 bases for J; bases not matched to a gene: 10. The CDR3 DNA reads TGCGCCAGCAGTCAACGACTAGCGGGAGGTAGTAGTGAGCAGTTCTTC. Its translation is CASSQRLAGGSSEQFF.

This clonotype was found many times. The chain recombines TRBV7-3 with TRBJ2-1; TRBD2 might be the D (6 bases). The CDR3 has 18 amino acids. The germline V gene encodes CDR1 SGHTA and CDR2 FQGTGA. V dropped 5 bases and J dropped 4 bases, with 24 bases sitting between them. The CDR3 sequence is CASSKGAGGVSGYNEQFF. For the CDR3, the DNA is TGTGCCAGCAGCAAAGGAGCAGGAGGGGTTAGCGGTTACAATGAGCAGTTCTTC. Full variable domain (rest looked up from reference TRBV7-3 and TRBJ2-1): GAGVSQTPSNKVTEKGKYVELRCDPISGHTALYWYRQSLGQGPEFLIYFQGTGAADDSGLPNDRFFAVRPEGSVSTLKIQRTERGDSAVYLCASSKGAGGVSGYNEQFFGPGTRLTVL.

For this clonotype: This may arise from a read error, as a much more abundant clone is one base away. The CDR3 DNA reads as TGCAGTGCTAGCGGGGCCTCGCTGCTCTACGAGCAGTACTTC. This gives the protein CSASGASLLYEQYF. The chain is built from TRBV20-1 and TRBJ2-7, with D perhaps being TRBD1 or TRBD2 (5 bases each). Looked up from germline, CDR1 is DFQATT and CDR2 is SNEGSKA (reference sequence). This CDR3 region has 14 residues. V was clipped by 3 bases and J by 3 bases, with 15 bases between them.

This clonotype occurred a few times. V is TRBV14 and J is TRBJ2-3; TRBD2 matches at 8 bases. CDR1 and CDR2 (germline): SGHDN, FVKESK. After removal of 1 base from V and 5 bases from J, the junction contained 5 bases not matched to a gene. The CDR3 is 15 residues long. This chain's CDR3 is CASSQAGGPGDTQYF. Here the CDR3 DNA reads TGTGCCAGCAGCCAAGCGGGAGGGCCTGGAGATACGCAGTATTTT.

This clonotype showed up many times. The rearrangement joins TRBV11-2 to TRBJ2-7; D gene unclear. The CDR3 has 16 amino acids. V shed 1 base and J shed 4 bases, with 17 bases lying between them. The germline CDR1 and CDR2 sequences are SGHAT and FQNNGV. CDR3 protein: CASSLGPLTARYEQYF. CDR3 bases: TGTGCCAGCAGCTTAGGCCCTCTAACCGCCCGGTACGAGCAGTACTTC.

This clonotype has a count of ten or more. In DNA, the CDR3 is TGTGCCAGCAGTTACGCCGACGGACTAGCGGGATACAATGAGCAGTTCTTC. The encoded protein is CASSYADGLAGYNEQFF. J is TRBJ2-1 and V is TRBV6-2 or TRBV6-3, with TRBD2 matching 12 bases. The CDR3 loop spans 17 amino acids. Germline assignment: CDR1 MNHEY and CDR2 SVGEGT. The V segment lost 2 bases and the J segment 4 bases; nucleotides outside the gene matches: 6.

This clonotype has more than one count but fewer than ten. This chain connects TRBV20-1 to TRBJ2-7; D might be TRBD2 (6 bases). From germline, CDR1 is DFQATT and CDR2 SNEGSKA (reference sequence). This CDR3 has 14 amino acids. The CDR3 DNA reads TGCAGCTTATCTGATGGGGGGAGGTCCTACGAGCAGTACTTC. Translation: CSLSDGGRSYEQYF.

There are many counts of this clonotype. The chain couples TRBV5-1 to TRBJ1-1; D remains unclear. Germline loops: CDR1 SGHRS, CDR2 YFSETQ. This CDR3 has 14 amino acids. Trimming shortened V by 2 bases and J by 0 bases, and 8 bases separated the two germline ends. In DNA, the CDR3 is TGCGCCAGCAGCTTACGACGGCTGAACACTGAAGCTTTCTTT. Encoded protein: CASSLRRLNTEAFF.

This clonotype was found many times. The J gene is TRBJ2-7, the V gene TRBV28; D uncertain. There are 12 residues in the CDR3. The germline gives CDR1 MDHEN, CDR2 SYDVKM. Trimming pared 3 bases from V and 6 bases from J, leaving 9 bases between. In DNA form, the CDR3 reads TGTGCCAGCAGTTTGAGGCTCGGCGAGCAGTACTTC. It yields the protein CASSLRLGEQYF.

The table lists this clonotype with many counts. The V gene is TRBV20-1, the J gene TRBJ2-7; 10 bases align to TRBD2. Germline values: CDR1 DFQATT, CDR2 SNEGSKA (reference sequence). The CDR3 extends over 18 amino acids. V dropped 0 bases and J dropped 5; count of bases not matched to a gene: 16. DNA of the CDR3: TGCAGTGCTAGAGATCAAGTATTCGGGCTAGCGGGAGATAACGAGCAGTACTTC. It specifies CSARDQVFGLAGDNEQYF.

There are a few counts of this clonotype. The CDR3 is CASSQTGGLAKNIQYF. CDR3 DNA: TGCGCCAGCAGCCAAACAGGGGGGCTAGCCAAAAACATTCAGTACTTC. The chain carries TRBV4-1 and TRBJ2-4; 8 nucleotides agree with TRBD1. After removal of 2 bases from V and 0 bases from J, the junction contained 3 bases not matched to a gene. Looked up from germline, CDR1 is MGHRA and CDR2 is YSYEKL. This CDR3 contains 16 residues.

This clonotype was observed many times. This chain uses TRBV20-1 with TRBJ1-5; D gene unclear. The V end lost 4 bases, the J end lost 4 bases, and 8 bases lay between the germline ends. The CDR3 spans 12 residues. Germline V CDR1 and CDR2: DFQATT, SNEGSKA (reference sequence). Here the CDR3 reads CSAKGPNQPQHF. CDR3 in DNA: TGCAGTGCTAAGGGTCCTAATCAGCCCCAGCATTTT.

At least ten counts were recorded for this clonotype. The CDR3 region is CSARTYIAGGTYEQYF. CDR3 coding DNA: TGCAGTGCTAGAACTTACATAGCGGGAGGGACCTACGAGCAGTACTTC. The V and J genes are TRBV20-1 and TRBJ2-7; TRBD2 matches 11 bases. The trim removed 2 bases at V and 2 bases at J, leaving 8 bases unmatched. The CDR3 spans 16 residues. The V gene's germline CDR1 is DFQATT and CDR2 SNEGSKA (reference sequence).

The sample holds many counts of this clonotype. The chain joins TRBV6-5 to TRBJ2-3; TRBD2 matches 8 bases. The CDR3 totals 19 residues. J lost 1 base, V lost 0 bases, and 12 bases had no gene match. Germline V lookup: CDR1 MNHEY, CDR2 SVGAGI. The CDR3 spells CASSYSGGRLYKRTDTQYF. The CDR3 bases are TGTGCCAGCAGTTACTCCGGCGGGAGGCTATACAAACGCACAGATACGCAGTATTTT.

The sample holds many counts of this clonotype. The chain couples TRBV7-2 to TRBJ1-1, with 8 bases fitting TRBD1. This CDR3 region has 15 residues. The V gene end was trimmed by 6 bases and the J gene end by 2 bases; junction bases not matched to a gene: 8. Per germline, CDR1 SGHTA and CDR2 FQGNSA. DNA of the CDR3: TGTGCCAGCAGGCGTAGGACAGGGCATAACACTGAAGCTTTCTTT. As protein: CASRRRTGHNTEAFF.

This clonotype was counted many times. This chain links TRBV30 with TRBJ2-2; a weak D match, TRBD1 (5 bases). Trimming took 2 bases from V and 1 from J, leaving 5 bases between them. The CDR3 runs 13 residues. In germline, CDR1 is GTSNPN, CDR2 SVGIG (reference sequence). CDR3 DNA: TGTGCCTGGAGTAGGGGGAACACCGGGGAGCTGTTTTTT. Translated: CAWSRGNTGELFF.

This clonotype was counted ten times or more. This rearrangement joins TRBV4-3 to TRBJ1-6; D possibly corresponds to TRBD1 (6 bases). CDR3 length: 15 residues. Germline CDR1 is LGHNA and CDR2 is YSLEER. Trimming shortened V by 4 bases and J by 2 bases, and 9 bases separated the two germline ends. DNA for the CDR3: TGCGCCAGCAGCCCACGGACAGCCTATAATTCACCCCTCCACTTT. Its translation is CASSPRTAYNSPLHF.

V and J are TRBV18 and TRBJ2-1; the match to TRBD2 covers 8 bases. The germline V gene has CDR1 KGHSH and CDR2 LQKENI. The CDR3 is made up of 12 amino acids. Trimming cost V 11 bases and J 9 bases; bases outside gene matches: 9. CDR3 sequence (DNA): TGTGCCCCGAGAGCGGGAGACGTTGAGCAGTTCTTC. It is translated as CAPRAGDVEQFF.